This entry is about one T cell receptor (beta chain). Its antigen remains unidentified. No qualities accompany the bases; no much larger clone lies one base away. These data come from a study of blood T cell repertoires in COVID-19 (dated by TCRdb to about 2020). For context, the study as a whole: The collaborator samples originated in the United States, Italy and Spain and spanned the acute and convalescent phases of COVID-19. The prospective study material was composed of cDNA or gDNA derived from T cells, B-cell-depleted T cells, or PBMCs. Subjects who had been exposed to COVID-19, were actively infected with it, or had recovered from it provided the deeply sampled blood TCRbeta repertoires that made up the dataset. The repertoires were released in a freely available public database meant as a resource for research on the immune response to SARS-CoV-2. Samples came from the ongoing ImmuneRACE study (first 160 participants) plus 1,254 subjects from 6 global collaborators. Nearly every sample came with metadata listing a de-identified subject ID, COVID-19 status, age in years and sex. Where available, HLA class I and class II types were taken from metadata supplied by the sample provider and were not determined by assay-based typing. Summary of the overall study and its limitations: The amount of clinical and demographic metadata varied by source and participant and was provided uncurated.

Whole blood was collected in K2EDTA tubes by collaborating institutions according to the institutions' own protocols. Collaborator samples were shipped for TCRbeta analysis as frozen whole blood, isolated PBMCs, or DNA extracted from either sample type. The immunoSEQ Assay, a bias-controlled multiplex PCR, was used to amplify TCRbeta CDR3 regions from genomic DNA. The study's own analysis went as follows. Nucleated cell counts per sample were estimated from amplification of reference gene primers within the assay. Sequence reads were collapsed and filtered to measure the absolute abundance of every unique TCRbeta CDR3 rearrangement. For each sample, productive Simpson clonality was calculated as the square root of Simpson's diversity index across productive rearrangements. Entries here come from immuneACCESS through TCRdb and include only in-frame sequences with V and J called. Some clones fail to appear in such tables; in the studies checked, an unresolved V gene covers under half of the shortfall, and the cause of the remainder is unknown. For V, J and clone size, that table is used; D and trimming come from the DNA. The table for this sample lists 160,000 or so clones; 65% to 90% of them were counted only once. The ten largest clones represent more than 1.5% of the sample.

The sample consisted of peripheral blood. The receptor's source is a human donor in a cohort sampled during active COVID-19.

DNA sequence: TGTGCCAGCAGCTTGGGGACAGGGCAGGGTATGCCCCAGCATTTT. This gives the protein CASSLGTGQGMPQHF. This chain joins TRBV5-5 to TRBJ1-5; a stretch of 8 junction bases matches TRBD1. Ends trimmed: V by 0 bases, J by 9 bases; bases unmatched to a gene: 8. Reading from cysteine to phenylalanine, the CDR3 counts 15 amino acids. Left in the record is the CDR3 DNA by itself, 45 bases read in frame from the first base. According to the germline V gene (reference sequence), CDR1 reads SGHKS and CDR2 reads YYEKEE.